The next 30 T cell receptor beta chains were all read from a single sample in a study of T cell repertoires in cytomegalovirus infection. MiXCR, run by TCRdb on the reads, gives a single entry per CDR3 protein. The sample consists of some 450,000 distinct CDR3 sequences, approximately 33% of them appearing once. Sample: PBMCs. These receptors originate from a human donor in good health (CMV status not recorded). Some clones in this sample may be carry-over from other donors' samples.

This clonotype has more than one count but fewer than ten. The CDR3 DNA reads TGTGCCAGCAGTTCCTTCCACTCTAGCGGGGGTAGCACAGATACGCAGTATTTT. The encoded protein is CASSSFHSSGGSTDTQYF. The genes are TRBV27 and TRBJ2-3, with 10 bases fitting TRBD2. Germline assignment: CDR1 MNHEY and CDR2 SMNVEV (reference sequence). The ends lost 4 bases at V and 0 bases at J; junction bases unmatched: 10. This CDR3 has 18 amino acids.

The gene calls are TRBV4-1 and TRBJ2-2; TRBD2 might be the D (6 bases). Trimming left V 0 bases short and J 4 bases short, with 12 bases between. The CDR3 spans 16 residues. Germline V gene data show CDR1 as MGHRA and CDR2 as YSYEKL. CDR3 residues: CASSQEGGRGTGELFF. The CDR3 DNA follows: TGCGCCAGCAGCCAAGAAGGAGGGCGGGGCACCGGGGAGCTGTTTTTT.

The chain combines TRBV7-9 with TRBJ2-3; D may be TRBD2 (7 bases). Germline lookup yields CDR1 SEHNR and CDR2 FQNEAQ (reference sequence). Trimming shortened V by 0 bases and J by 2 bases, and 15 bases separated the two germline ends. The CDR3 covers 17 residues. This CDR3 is CASSLATGGRNTDTQYF. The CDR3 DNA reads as TGTGCCAGCAGCTTAGCAACGGGGGGCAGGAACACAGATACGCAGTATTTT.

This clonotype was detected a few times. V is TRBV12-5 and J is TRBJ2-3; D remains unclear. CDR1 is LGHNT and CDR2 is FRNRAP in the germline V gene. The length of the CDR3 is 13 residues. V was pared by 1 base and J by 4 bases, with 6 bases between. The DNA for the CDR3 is TGTGCTAGTGGTTTGGGCGAGGCAGATACGCAGTATTTT. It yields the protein CASGLGEADTQYF.

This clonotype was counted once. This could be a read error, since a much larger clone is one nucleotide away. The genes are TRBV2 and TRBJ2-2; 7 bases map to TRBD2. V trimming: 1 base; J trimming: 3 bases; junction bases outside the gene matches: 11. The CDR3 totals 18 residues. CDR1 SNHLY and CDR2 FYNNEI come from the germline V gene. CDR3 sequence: CASSEGGGFGSHTGELFF. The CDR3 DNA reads TGTGCCAGCAGTGAAGGGGGAGGGTTTGGGTCCCACACCGGGGAGCTGTTTTTT.

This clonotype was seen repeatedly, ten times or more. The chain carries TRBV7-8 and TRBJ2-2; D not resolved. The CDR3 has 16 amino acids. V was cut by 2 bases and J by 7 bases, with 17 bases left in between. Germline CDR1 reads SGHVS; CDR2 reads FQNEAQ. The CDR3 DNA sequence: TGTGCCAGCAGCTTACAGCTTCAACCCAACGGCGGGGAGCTGTTTTTT. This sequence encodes CASSLQLQPNGGELFF.

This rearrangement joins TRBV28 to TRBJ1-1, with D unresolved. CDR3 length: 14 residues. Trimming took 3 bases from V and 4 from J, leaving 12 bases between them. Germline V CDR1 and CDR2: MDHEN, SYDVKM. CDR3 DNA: TGTGCCAGCAGTTTCGGGCAATGGGGCACTGAAGCTTTCTTT. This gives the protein CASSFGQWGTEAFF.

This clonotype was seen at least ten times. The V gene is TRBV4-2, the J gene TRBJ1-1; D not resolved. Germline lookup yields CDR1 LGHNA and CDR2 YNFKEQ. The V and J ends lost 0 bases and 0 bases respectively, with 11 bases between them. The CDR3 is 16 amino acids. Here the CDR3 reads CASSQDRTQVNTEAFF. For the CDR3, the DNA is TGTGCCAGCAGCCAAGATCGAACGCAAGTGAACACTGAAGCTTTCTTT.

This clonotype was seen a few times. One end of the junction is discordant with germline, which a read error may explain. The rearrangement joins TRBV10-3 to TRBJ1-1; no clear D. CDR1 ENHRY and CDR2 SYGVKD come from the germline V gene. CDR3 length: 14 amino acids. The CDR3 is CAISDLNEMTKAFF. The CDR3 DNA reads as TGTGCCATTAGTGACCTAAACGAGATGACGAAAGCTTTCTTT.

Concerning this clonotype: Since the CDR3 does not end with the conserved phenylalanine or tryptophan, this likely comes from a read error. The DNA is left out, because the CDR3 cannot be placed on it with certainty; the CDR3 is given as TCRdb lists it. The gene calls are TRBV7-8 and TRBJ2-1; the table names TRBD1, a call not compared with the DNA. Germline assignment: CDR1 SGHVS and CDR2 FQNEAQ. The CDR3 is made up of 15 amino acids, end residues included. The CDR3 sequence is CASSVRGASYNEQLL.

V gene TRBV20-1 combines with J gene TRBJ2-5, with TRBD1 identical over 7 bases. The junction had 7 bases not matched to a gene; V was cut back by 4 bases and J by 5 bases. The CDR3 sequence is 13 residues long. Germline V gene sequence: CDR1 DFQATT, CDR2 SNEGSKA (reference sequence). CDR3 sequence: CSAKMTGRETQYF. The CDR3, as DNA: TGCAGTGCTAAAATGACAGGGCGGGAGACCCAGTACTTC.

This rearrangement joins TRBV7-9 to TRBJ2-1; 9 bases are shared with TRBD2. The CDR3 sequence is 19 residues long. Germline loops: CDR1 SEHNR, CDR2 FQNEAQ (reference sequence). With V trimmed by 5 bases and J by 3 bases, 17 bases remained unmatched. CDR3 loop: CASSISGGKPARDYNEQFF. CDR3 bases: TGTGCCAGCAGCATCAGCGGGGGGAAACCCGCTCGTGACTACAATGAGCAGTTCTTC.

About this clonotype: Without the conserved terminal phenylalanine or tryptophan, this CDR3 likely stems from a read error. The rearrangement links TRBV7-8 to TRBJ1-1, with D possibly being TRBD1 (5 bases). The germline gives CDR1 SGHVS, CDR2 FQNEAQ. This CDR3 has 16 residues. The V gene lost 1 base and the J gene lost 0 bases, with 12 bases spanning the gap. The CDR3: CASSLGGLGMNTEAFC. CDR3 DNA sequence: TGTGCCAGCAGCTTAGGGGGACTCGGCATGAACACTGAAGCTTTCTGT.

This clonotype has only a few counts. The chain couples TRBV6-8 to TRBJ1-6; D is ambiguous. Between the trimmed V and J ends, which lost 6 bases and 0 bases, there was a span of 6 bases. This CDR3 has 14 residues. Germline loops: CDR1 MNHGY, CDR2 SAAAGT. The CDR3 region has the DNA TGTGCCAGCAGGGCGGACTCCTATAATTCACCCCTCCACTTT. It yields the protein CASRADSYNSPLHF.

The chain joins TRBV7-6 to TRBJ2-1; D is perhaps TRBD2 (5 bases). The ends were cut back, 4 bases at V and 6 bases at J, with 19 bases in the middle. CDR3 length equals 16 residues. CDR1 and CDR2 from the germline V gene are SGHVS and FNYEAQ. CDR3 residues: CASSWPGNPLPNEQFF. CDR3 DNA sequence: TGTGCCAGCAGCTGGCCCGGGAACCCCTTACCCAATGAGCAGTTCTTC.

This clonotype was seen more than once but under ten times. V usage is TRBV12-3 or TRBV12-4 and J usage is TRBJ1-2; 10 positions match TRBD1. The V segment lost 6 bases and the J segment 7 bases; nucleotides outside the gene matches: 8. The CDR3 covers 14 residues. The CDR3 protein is CASRTGTGAFGYTF. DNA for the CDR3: TGTGCCAGCAGGACCGGGACAGGGGCTTTTGGCTACACCTTC.

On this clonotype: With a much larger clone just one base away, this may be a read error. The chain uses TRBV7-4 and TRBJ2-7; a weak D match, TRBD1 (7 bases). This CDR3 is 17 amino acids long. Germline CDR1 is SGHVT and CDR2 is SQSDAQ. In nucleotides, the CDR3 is TGTGCCAGCAGATTAGCGGTCGGGGCAGGGGGCTCCTACGAGCAGTACTTC. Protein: CASRLAVGAGGSYEQYF.

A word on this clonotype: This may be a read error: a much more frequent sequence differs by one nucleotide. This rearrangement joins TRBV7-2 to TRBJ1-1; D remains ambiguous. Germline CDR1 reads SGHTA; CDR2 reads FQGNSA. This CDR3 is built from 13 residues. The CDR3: CASSLAQNTEALF. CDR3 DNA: TGTGCCAGCAGCTTAGCGCAGAACACTGAAGCTTTATTT.

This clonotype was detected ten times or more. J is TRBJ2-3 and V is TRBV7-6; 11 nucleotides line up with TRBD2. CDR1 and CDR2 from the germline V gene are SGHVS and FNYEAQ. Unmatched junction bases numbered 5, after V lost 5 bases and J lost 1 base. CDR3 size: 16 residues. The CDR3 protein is CASSGLAGGRTDTQYF. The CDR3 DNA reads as TGTGCCAGCAGCGGCCTAGCGGGGGGCCGCACAGATACGCAGTATTTT.

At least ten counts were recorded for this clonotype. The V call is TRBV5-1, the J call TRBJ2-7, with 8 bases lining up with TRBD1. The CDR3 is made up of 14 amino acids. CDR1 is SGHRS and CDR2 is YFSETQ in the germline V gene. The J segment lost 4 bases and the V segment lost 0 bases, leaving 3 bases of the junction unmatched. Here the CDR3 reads CASSLVGTGYEQYF. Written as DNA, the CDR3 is TGCGCCAGCAGCTTGGTGGGGACAGGATACGAGCAGTACTTC.

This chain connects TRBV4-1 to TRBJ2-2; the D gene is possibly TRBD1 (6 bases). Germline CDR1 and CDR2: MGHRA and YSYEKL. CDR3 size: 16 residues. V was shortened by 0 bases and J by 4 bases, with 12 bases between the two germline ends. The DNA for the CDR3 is TGCGCCAGCAGCCAAGACCAAGGACAGATCACCGGGGAGCTGTTTTTT. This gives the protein CASSQDQGQITGELFF.

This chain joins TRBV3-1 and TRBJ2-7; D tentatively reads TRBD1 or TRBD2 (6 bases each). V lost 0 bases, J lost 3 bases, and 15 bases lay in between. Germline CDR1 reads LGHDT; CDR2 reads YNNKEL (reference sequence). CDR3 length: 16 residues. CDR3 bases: TGTGCCAGCAGCCAAGATCATCTCCGGGGGCTCTACGAGCAGTACTTC. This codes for CASSQDHLRGLYEQYF.

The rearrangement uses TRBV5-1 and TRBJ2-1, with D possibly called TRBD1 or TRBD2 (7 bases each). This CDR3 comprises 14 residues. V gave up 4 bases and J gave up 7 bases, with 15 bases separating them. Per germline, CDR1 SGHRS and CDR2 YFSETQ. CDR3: CASSSNRGGNEQFF. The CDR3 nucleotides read TGCGCCAGCAGCAGTAACAGGGGAGGGAATGAGCAGTTCTTC.

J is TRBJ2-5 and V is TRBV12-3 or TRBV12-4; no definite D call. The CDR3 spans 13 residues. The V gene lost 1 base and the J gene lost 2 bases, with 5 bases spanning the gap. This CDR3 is CASSLVWQETQYF. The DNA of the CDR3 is TGTGCCAGCAGTTTAGTATGGCAAGAGACCCAGTACTTC.

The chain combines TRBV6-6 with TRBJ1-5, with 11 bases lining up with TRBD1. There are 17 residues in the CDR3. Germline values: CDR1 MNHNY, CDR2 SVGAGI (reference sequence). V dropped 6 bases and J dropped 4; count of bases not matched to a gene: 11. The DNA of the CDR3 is TGTGCCAGCAGACACGGAACCGGGACAGGGGGTAATCAGCCCCAGCATTTT. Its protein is CASRHGTGTGGNQPQHF.

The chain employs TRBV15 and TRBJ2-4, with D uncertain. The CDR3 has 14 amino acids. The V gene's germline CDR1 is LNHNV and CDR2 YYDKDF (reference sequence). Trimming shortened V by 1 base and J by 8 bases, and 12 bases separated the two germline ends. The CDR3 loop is CATSRGVLWDIQYF. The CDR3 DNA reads TGTGCCACCAGCAGAGGGGTTCTGTGGGACATTCAGTACTTC.

The DNA for the CDR3 is TGTGCCACCAGCCCCCCCGGCAGGGCCTATGGCTACACCTTC. It yields the protein CATSPPGRAYGYTF. V is TRBV15 and J is TRBJ1-2; the D gene is possibly TRBD1 (5 bases). Germline values: CDR1 LNHNV, CDR2 YYDKDF (reference sequence). The CDR3 length is 14 residues. Trimming stripped 5 bases from V and 4 bases from J, with 14 bases between.

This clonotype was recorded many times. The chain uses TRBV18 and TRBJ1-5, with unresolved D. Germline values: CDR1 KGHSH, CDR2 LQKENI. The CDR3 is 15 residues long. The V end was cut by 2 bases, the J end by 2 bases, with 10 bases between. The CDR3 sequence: CASSPLPEGNQPQHF. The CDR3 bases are TGTGCCAGCTCACCATTGCCCGAGGGCAATCAGCCCCAGCATTTT.

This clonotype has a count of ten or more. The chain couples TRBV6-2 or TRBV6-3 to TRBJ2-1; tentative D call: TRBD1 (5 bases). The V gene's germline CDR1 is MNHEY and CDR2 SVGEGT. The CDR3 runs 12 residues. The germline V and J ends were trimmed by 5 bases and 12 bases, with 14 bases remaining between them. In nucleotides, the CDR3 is TGTGCCAGCAGTGTCGGACACACCCGGCAGTTCTTC. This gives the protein CASSVGHTRQFF.

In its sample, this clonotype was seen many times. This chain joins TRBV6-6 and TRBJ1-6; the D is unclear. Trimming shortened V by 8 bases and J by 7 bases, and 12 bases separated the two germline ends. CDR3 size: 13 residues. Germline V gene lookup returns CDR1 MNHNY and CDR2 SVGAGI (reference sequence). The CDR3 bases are TGTGCCAGCGATGAGGGAGGCAATTCACCCCTCCACTTT. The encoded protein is CASDEGGNSPLHF.